Only one count was recorded for the clone carrying this T cell receptor (beta chain). This sample stems from a study of blood T cell repertoires in COVID-19. TCRdb's table, derived via immunoSEQ multiplex PCR, lists solely in-frame clones and lacks some. The sample lists about 290,000 clones; about 90% were seen once. It was during active infection that Seattle patients were enrolled and then longitudinally followed. Trimming took 4 bases from V and 0 from J; bases not matched to a gene: 9. CDR1 and CDR2 (germline): SGHDN, FVKESK. The CDR3 is 17 residues long. The TCR comes from a woman under 40 with COVID-19, enrolled during active disease. Specimen: peripheral blood. The chain carries TRBV14 and TRBJ1-5, with 7 positions matching TRBD1. The CDR3 coding sequence is TGTGCCAGCAGCCCCAGACAGGGTACTTATAGCAATCAGCCCCAGCATTTT. Its protein product is CASSPRQGTYSNQPQHF.